This T cell receptor (beta chain) was observed in a study of cytomegalovirus exposure and HLA in healthy donors. Study-level results: Presence/absence analyses assumed roughly uniform sequencing depth across donors.

With regard to this clone: As yet, its antigen is unknown.

Looked up from germline, CDR1 is SGHTA and CDR2 is FQGNSA. This CDR3 has 14 amino acids. Trimming stripped 2 bases from V and 9 bases from J, with 16 bases between. Both 60 Vbeta primers and 13 Jbeta primers went into the PCR. Data came from immunoSEQ multiplex PCR; TCRdb stores just in-frame clones and leaves some out. This repertoire shows approximately 300,000 clones, around four fifths found once; its top ten account for roughly 2%. The sample consisted of PBMCs. This TCR was recovered from a woman between 35 and 50 years old in good health and CMV-seropositive. This chain links TRBV7-2 with TRBJ2-5, with D possibly matching TRBD2 (5 bases). The CDR3 region is CASSLQPNAGAQYF. Here the CDR3 DNA reads TGTGCCAGCAGCTTACAGCCAAATGCCGGGGCCCAGTACTTC.